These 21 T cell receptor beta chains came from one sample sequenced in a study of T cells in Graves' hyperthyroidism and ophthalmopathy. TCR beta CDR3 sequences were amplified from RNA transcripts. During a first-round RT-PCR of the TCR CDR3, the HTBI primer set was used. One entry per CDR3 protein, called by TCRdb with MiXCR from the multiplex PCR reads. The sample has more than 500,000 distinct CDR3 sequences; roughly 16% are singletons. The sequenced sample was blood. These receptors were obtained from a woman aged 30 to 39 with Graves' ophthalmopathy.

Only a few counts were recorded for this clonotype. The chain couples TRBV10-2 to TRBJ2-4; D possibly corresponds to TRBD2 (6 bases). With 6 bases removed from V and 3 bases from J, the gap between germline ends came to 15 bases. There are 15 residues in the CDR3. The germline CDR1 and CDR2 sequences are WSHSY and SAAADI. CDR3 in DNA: TGCGCCAGCAGGGGAACGGGAGCCATCAAAAACATTCAGTACTTC. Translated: CASRGTGAIKNIQYF.

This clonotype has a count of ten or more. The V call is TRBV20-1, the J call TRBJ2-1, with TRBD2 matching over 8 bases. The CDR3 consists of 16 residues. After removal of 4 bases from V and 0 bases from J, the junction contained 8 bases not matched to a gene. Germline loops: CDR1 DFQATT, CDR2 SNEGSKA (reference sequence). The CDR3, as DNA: TGCAGTGCTAACGAGCGGGGGCCGCTCTCCTACAATGAGCAGTTCTTC. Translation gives CSANERGPLSYNEQFF.

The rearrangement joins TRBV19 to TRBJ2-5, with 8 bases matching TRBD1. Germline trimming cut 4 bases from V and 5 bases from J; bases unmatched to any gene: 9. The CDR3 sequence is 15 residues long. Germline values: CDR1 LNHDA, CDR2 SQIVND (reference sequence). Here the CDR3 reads CASSTLAGGFETQYF. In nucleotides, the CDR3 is TGTGCCAGTAGTACGCTGGCAGGGGGCTTCGAGACCCAGTACTTC. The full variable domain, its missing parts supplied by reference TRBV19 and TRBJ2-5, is DGGITQSPKYLFRKEGQNVTLSCEQNLNHDAMYWYRQDPGQGLRLIYYSQIVNDFQKGDIAEGYSVSREKKESFPLTVTSAQKNPTAFYLCASSTLAGGFETQYFGPGTRLLVL.

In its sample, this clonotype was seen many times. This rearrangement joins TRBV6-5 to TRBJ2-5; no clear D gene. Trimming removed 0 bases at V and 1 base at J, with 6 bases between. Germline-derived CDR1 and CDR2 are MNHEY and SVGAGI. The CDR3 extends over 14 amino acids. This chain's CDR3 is CASSYSDRQETQYF. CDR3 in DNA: TGTGCCAGCAGTTACTCCGACCGCCAAGAGACCCAGTACTTC.

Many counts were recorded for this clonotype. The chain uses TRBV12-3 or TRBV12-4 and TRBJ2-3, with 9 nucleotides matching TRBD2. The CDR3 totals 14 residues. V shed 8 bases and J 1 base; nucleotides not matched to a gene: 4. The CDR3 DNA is TGTGCCAGCCTACTAGCGGGCCGCACAGATACGCAGTATTTT. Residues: CASLLAGRTDTQYF.

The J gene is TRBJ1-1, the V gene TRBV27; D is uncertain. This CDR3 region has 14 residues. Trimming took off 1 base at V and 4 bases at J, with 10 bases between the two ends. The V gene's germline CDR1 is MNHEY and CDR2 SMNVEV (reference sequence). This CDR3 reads CASSLWAGFTEAFF. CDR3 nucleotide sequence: TGTGCCAGCAGTTTATGGGCGGGGTTCACTGAAGCTTTCTTT.

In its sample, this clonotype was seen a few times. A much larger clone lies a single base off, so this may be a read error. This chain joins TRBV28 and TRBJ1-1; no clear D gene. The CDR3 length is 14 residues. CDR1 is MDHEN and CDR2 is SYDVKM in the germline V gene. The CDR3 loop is CAVWKGSMNTEVFF. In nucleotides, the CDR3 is TGTGCCGTTTGGAAAGGTTCCATGAACACTGAAGTTTTCTTT.

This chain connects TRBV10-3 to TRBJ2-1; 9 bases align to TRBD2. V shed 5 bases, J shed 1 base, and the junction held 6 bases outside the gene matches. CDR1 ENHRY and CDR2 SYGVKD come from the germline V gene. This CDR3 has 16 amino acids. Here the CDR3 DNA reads TGTGCCATCAGTCTCCTTAGCGGGAGTTCCTACAATGAGCAGTTCTTC. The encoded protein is CAISLLSGSSYNEQFF.

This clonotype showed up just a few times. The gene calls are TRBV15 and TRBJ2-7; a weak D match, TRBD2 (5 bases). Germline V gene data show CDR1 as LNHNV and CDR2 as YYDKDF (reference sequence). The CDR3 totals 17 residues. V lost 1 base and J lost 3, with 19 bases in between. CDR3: CATSRGRTGMGNYEQYF. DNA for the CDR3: TGTGCCACCAGCAGAGGACGGACGGGGATGGGTAACTACGAGCAGTACTTC. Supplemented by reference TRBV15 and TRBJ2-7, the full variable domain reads DAMVIQNPRYQVTQFGKPVTLSCSQTLNHNVMYWYQQKSSQAPKLLFHYYDKDFNNEADTPDNFQSRRPNTSFCFLDIRSPGLGDTAMYLCATSRGRTGMGNYEQYFGPGTRLTVT.

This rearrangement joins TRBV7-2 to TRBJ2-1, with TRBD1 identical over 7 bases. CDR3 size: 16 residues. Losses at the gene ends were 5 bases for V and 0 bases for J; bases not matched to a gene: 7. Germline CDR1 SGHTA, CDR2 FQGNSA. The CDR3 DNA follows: TGTGCCAGCAGCCAACAGGGGCCGGGCTCCTACAATGAGCAGTTCTTC. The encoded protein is CASSQQGPGSYNEQFF.

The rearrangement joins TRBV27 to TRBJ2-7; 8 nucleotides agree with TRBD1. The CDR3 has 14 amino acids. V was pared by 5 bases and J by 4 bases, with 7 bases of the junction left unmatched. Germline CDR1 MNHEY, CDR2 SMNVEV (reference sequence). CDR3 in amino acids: CASSPWTGRYEQYF. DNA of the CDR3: TGTGCCAGCAGTCCCTGGACAGGGAGGTACGAGCAGTACTTC.

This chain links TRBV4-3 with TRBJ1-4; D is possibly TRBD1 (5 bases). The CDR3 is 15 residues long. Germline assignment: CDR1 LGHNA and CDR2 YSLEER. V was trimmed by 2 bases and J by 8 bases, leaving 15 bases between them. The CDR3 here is CASSQSLVSGEKLFF. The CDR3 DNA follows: TGCGCCAGCAGCCAAAGCCTGGTCTCAGGGGAAAAACTGTTTTTT.

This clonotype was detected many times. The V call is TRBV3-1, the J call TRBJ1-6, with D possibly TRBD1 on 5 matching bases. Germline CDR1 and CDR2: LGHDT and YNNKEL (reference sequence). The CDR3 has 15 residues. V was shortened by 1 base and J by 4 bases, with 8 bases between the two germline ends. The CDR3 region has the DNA TGTGCCAGCAGCCAAGTCGACAGTTATAATTCACCCCTCCACTTT. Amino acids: CASSQVDSYNSPLHF.

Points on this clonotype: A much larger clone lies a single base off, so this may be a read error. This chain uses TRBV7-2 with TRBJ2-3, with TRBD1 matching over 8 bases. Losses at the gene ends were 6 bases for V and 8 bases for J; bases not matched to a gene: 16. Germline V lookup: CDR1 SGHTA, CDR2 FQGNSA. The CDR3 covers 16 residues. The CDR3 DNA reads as TGTGCCAGCAGTCGCCAACTAATCCAGGGGGCAGGTACGCAGTATTTT. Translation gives CASSRQLIQGAGTQYF.

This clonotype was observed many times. CDR3 loop: CASSQGGRDEQFF. The CDR3 DNA is TGTGCCAGCAGCCAAGGAGGGCGGGATGAGCAGTTCTTC. This rearrangement joins TRBV3-1 to TRBJ2-1; D perhaps matches TRBD2 (5 bases). Trimming cost V 1 base and J 8 bases, with 9 bases left between them. Germline CDR1 LGHDT, CDR2 YNNKEL (reference sequence). The CDR3 consists of 13 residues.

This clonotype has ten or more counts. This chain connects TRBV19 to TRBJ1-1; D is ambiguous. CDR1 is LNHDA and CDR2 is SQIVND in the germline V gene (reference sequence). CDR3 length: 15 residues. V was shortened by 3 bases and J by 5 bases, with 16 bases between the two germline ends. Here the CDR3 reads CASSISGRRGTEAFF. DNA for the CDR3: TGTGCCAGTAGTATTTCTGGTAGGCGCGGAACTGAAGCTTTCTTT.

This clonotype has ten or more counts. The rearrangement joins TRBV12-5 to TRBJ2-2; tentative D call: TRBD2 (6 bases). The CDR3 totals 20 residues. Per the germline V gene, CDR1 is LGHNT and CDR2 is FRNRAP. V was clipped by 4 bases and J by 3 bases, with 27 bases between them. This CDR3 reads CASGSYLTAGPFLDTGELFF. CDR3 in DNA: TGTGCTAGTGGTTCCTACCTGACAGCGGGTCCTTTCTTGGACACCGGGGAGCTGTTTTTT.

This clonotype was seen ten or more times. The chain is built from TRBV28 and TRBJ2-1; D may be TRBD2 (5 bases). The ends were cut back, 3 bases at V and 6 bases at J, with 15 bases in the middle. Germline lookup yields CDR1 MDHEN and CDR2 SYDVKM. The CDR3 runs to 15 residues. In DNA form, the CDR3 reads TGTGCCAGCAGTTTTATGGTAGCCCGGGGCAATGAGCAGTTCTTC. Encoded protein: CASSFMVARGNEQFF.

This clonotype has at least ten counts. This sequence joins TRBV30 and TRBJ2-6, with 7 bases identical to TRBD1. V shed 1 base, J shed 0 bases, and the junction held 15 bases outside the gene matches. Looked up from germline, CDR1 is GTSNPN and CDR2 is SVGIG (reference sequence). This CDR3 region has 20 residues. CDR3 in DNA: TGTGCCTGGAGTGCACCAAACTACGGACAGGTTGGCTCTGGGGCCAACGTCCTGACTTTC. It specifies CAWSAPNYGQVGSGANVLTF.

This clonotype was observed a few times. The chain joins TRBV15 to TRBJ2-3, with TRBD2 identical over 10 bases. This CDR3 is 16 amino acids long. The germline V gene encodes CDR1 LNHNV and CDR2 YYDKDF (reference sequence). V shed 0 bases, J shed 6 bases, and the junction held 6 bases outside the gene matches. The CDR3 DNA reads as TGTGCCACCAGCAGAGATAGGGGACTAGCGAGGGATACGCAGTATTTT. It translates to CATSRDRGLARDTQYF. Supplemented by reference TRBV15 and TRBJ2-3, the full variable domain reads DAMVIQNPRYQVTQFGKPVTLSCSQTLNHNVMYWYQQKSSQAPKLLFHYYDKDFNNEADTPDNFQSRRPNTSFCFLDIRSPGLGDTAMYLCATSRDRGLARDTQYFGPGTRLTVL.

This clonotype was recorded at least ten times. The CDR3 nucleotides are TGTGCCAGCAGTTACTTAGCGGGCGGATACAATGAGCAGTTCTTC. Translating gives CASSYLAGGYNEQFF. The chain couples TRBV27 to TRBJ2-1, with 7 bases matching TRBD2. Germline V gives CDR1 MNHEY, CDR2 SMNVEV (reference sequence). The CDR3 runs to 15 residues. J lost 4 bases, V lost 4 bases, and 7 bases had no gene match.